This entry features one T cell receptor (beta chain) sequence. Sequencing was performed with immunoSEQ multiplex PCR; in TCRdb, only in-frame clones are kept and a portion is missing. The repertoire holds under 95,000 clones, around 94% seen once, with less than 0.25% in the top ten. CDR3 size: 18 residues. CDR1 is SGHVS, CDR2 FQNEAQ, per germline. Germline trimming cut 5 bases from V and 5 bases from J; bases unmatched to any gene: 13. The data were taken from a study of technical replicates of blood from a few donors. The chain combines TRBV7-8 with TRBJ2-5; 14 nucleotides line up with TRBD2. Sequencing used T cells isolated from PBMCs. This receptor was identified in a human donor in good health. The CDR3 here is CASSTGTSGGKAGETQYF. For the CDR3, the DNA is TGTGCCAGCAGCACCGGGACTAGCGGGGGAAAGGCTGGGGAGACCCAGTACTTC.